This TCR beta chain was sequenced during a study of T-cell memory formation after mild COVID-19. Study-wide points: Largely, contracting CD4+ clones fell within CM and EM, and contracting CD8+ clones within EMRA.

The CDR3 is 14 residues long. The germline V gene encodes CDR1 SGHRS and CDR2 YFSETQ. V dropped 4 bases and J dropped 3; count of bases not matched to a gene: 5. As concerns this clonotype: Its target is not known.

The TCR alpha and TCR beta cDNA libraries, bearing sample barcodes and UMIs, were generated by 5'RACE using constant-segment primers. A single record per CDR3 protein comes from TCRdb applying MiXCR to the 5' RACE reads. The table records 85,000 to 120,000 distinct CDR3 sequences, about a sixth of them present only once. The material sequenced was PBMCs or a T cell subset sorted from them (not recorded which). The J gene is TRBJ2-7, the V gene TRBV5-1; 9 bases agree with TRBD1. This sequence was found in an adult woman who had mild COVID-19 (a few samples of this study predate the infection). Cell type and time point are not known. The chain's CDR3 is CASSPGQGLYEQYF. The CDR3 DNA reads TGCGCCAGCAGCCCGGGACAGGGTCTCTACGAGCAGTACTTC. The variable domain in full, completed from reference TRBV5-1 and TRBJ2-7, reads KAGVTQTPRYLIKTRGQQVTLSCSPISGHRSVSWYQQTPGQGLQFLFEYFSETQRNKGNFPGRFSGRQFSNSRSEMNVSTLELGDSALYLCASSPGQGLYEQYFGPGTRLTVT.